The 28 T cell receptor beta chains below were found in one sample sequenced in a study of cytomegalovirus exposure and HLA in healthy donors. The PCR used 60 Vbeta and 13 Jbeta primers. Method: immunoSEQ multiplex PCR; TCRdb's copy keeps in-frame clones and lacks some. Altogether 80,000 to 95,000 clones are present, roughly 81% being singletons, with the ten largest covering about 2%. Sequenced material: PBMCs. The origin of the receptors is a woman in her 30s in good health and CMV-seronegative.

This clone was found a few times. This chain connects TRBV6-5 to TRBJ1-1; 7 nucleotides align to TRBD1. The CDR3 has 13 residues. The V gene end was trimmed by 6 bases and the J gene end by 7 bases; junction bases not matched to a gene: 8. Germline loops: CDR1 MNHEY, CDR2 SVGAGI. CDR3 region: CASREQGTSEAFF. CDR3 sequence (DNA): TGTGCCAGCAGAGAACAGGGGACCAGTGAAGCTTTCTTT.

The rearrangement joins TRBV11-2 to TRBJ1-2; no firm D call. Deletions cut 5 bases from V and 6 bases from J, with 13 bases between. CDR3 length equals 13 residues. CDR1 SGHAT and CDR2 FQNNGV come from the germline V gene. The CDR3 is CASSPLGVNGYTF. In DNA, the CDR3 is TGTGCCAGCAGCCCCCTGGGAGTCAATGGCTACACCTTC.

This clone was detected once. CDR3 in amino acids: CASSLDLAGGPNTGELFF. CDR3 coding DNA: TGCGCCAGCAGCTTGGATCTAGCGGGAGGGCCGAACACCGGGGAGCTGTTTTTT. This rearrangement joins TRBV5-1 to TRBJ2-2, with 12 bases lining up with TRBD2. The CDR3 totals 18 residues. CDR1 and CDR2 from the germline V gene are SGHRS and YFSETQ. The ends lost 0 bases at V and 0 bases at J; junction bases unmatched: 3.

The chain recombines TRBV28 with TRBJ2-5, with TRBD2 matching 7 bases. The end of the DNA fits TRBJ2-7 better, so the J call may be wrong. The CDR3 extends over 15 amino acids. CDR1 MDHEN and CDR2 SYDVKM come from the germline V gene. The CDR3 protein is CASRRRGEILYEQYF. As DNA, the CDR3 is TGTGCCAGCAGGCGTCGGGGGGAGATTCTTTACGAGCAGTACTTC.

This chain joins TRBV18 and TRBJ2-7; D might be TRBD1 (6 bases). The V gene lost 3 bases and the J gene lost 6 bases, with 15 bases spanning the gap. CDR1 and CDR2 (germline): KGHSH, LQKENI. The CDR3 covers 14 residues. The CDR3 sequence: CASSPVVGGLEQYF. The CDR3 DNA follows: TGTGCCAGCTCACCCGTTGTAGGGGGTCTCGAGCAGTACTTC.

The CDR3 region has the DNA TGTGCCAGCAGTGAAGGTGGGGGCCACACTGAAGCTTTCTTT. This sequence encodes CASSEGGGHTEAFF. The gene calls are TRBV6-1 and TRBJ1-1, with D possibly TRBD1 on 6 matching bases. Germline lookup yields CDR1 MNHNS and CDR2 SASEGT. Trimming cost V 1 base and J 3 bases, with 9 bases left between them. CDR3 length equals 14 residues.

V and J are TRBV14 and TRBJ1-1, with unresolved D. V lost 4 bases to trimming and J lost 2 bases, with 8 bases between them. The CDR3 length is 13 residues. Germline CDR1 is SGHDN and CDR2 is FVKESK. DNA of the CDR3: TGTGCCAGCAGCCCTTACAGAAACACTGAAGCTTTCTTT. Translated, it gives CASSPYRNTEAFF.

In this sample, this clone turned up once. The sample holds other DNA sequences that translate to the same CDR3. This chain links TRBV28 with TRBJ2-7; TRBD2 agrees at 12 bases. The trim removed 9 bases at V and 7 bases at J, leaving 7 bases unmatched. There are 13 residues in the CDR3. Germline CDR1 and CDR2: MDHEN and SYDVKM. The CDR3 bases are TGTGCCAGTCTAGCGGGAGGGATCTATGAGCAGTACTTC. It yields the protein CASLAGGIYEQYF.

The rearrangement uses TRBV4-2 and TRBJ2-2, with a possible D match to TRBD1 (5 bases). Germline loops: CDR1 LGHNA, CDR2 YNFKEQ. The CDR3 spans 15 residues. Trimming left V 2 bases short and J 2 bases short, with 9 bases between. CDR3 residues: CASSQLRTNTGELFF. DNA of the CDR3: TGTGCCAGCAGCCAACTCCGGACAAACACCGGGGAGCTGTTTTTT.

V and J are TRBV27 and TRBJ2-7; weak D call: TRBD1 (6 bases). The CDR3 totals 13 residues. The germline V gene has CDR1 MNHEY and CDR2 SMNVEV (reference sequence). V was trimmed by 5 bases and J by 6 bases, leaving 14 bases between them. The CDR3 loop is CASSPQTGVEQYF. In nucleotides, the CDR3 is TGTGCCAGCAGTCCCCAGACAGGTGTCGAGCAGTACTTC.

The chain joins TRBV5-1 to TRBJ2-3; D call uncertain. The ends were cut back, 0 bases at V and 6 bases at J, with 8 bases in the middle. Looked up from germline, CDR1 is SGHRS and CDR2 is YFSETQ. This CDR3 region has 13 residues. The CDR3 DNA sequence: TGCGCCAGCAGCTTGGGGCCCGGGGATACGCAGTATTTT. Residues: CASSLGPGDTQYF.

This clone has a single count. CDR3 nucleotides: TGTGCCAGCAGCCAGACTAGCGGACTCACCGGGGAGCTGTTTTTT. It is translated as CASSQTSGLTGELFF. V usage is TRBV7-2 and J usage is TRBJ2-2; 9 bases fit TRBD2. The CDR3 spans 15 residues. Germline CDR1 reads SGHTA; CDR2 reads FQGNSA. V was clipped by 5 bases and J by 4 bases; unmatched bases: 5.

The chain joins TRBV28 to TRBJ1-6; 7 bases align to TRBD1. Germline trimming cut 2 bases from V and 9 bases from J; bases unmatched to any gene: 7. Germline V gives CDR1 MDHEN, CDR2 SYDVKM. CDR3 length: 15 amino acids. The CDR3 loop reads CASSLPRQGGSPLHF. CDR3 sequence (DNA): TGTGCCAGCAGTTTACCCCGACAGGGTGGTTCACCCCTCCACTTT.

This chain uses TRBV9 with TRBJ2-7, with D possibly matching TRBD2 (5 bases). V was pared by 0 bases and J by 1 base, with 23 bases between. This CDR3 has 19 residues. Germline CDR1 reads SGDLS; CDR2 reads YYNGEE. The CDR3 DNA sequence: TGTGCCAGCAGCGTAGGGGTAGGGAGTAACTGGTTCATGTCCTACGAGCAGTACTTC. Translating gives CASSVGVGSNWFMSYEQYF.

The chain is built from TRBV7-9 and TRBJ1-3; D is undetermined. Trimming stripped 1 base from V and 0 bases from J, with 7 bases between. In germline, CDR1 is SEHNR, CDR2 FQNEAQ (reference sequence). This CDR3 is 15 amino acids long. DNA for the CDR3: TGTGCCAGCAGCTTAGGAGGGAACTCTGGAAACACCATATATTTT. It codes for CASSLGGNSGNTIYF.

CDR3 region: CASKAGTGGSVGQPQHF. In nucleotides, the CDR3 is TGTGCCAGTAAAGCCGGGACAGGGGGCTCGGTAGGTCAGCCCCAGCATTTT. V usage is TRBV19 and J usage is TRBJ1-5; TRBD1 matches 12 bases. Germline CDR1 reads LNHDA; CDR2 reads SQIVND (reference sequence). After removal of 7 bases from V and 6 bases from J, the junction contained 13 bases not matched to a gene. The CDR3 runs to 17 residues.

V is TRBV30 and J is TRBJ2-5; 7 bases map to TRBD1. J gave up 5 bases and V 0 bases, and 3 bases lay outside the gene matches. The CDR3 has 13 residues. Germline V gives CDR1 GTSNPN, CDR2 SVGIG (reference sequence). The CDR3 sequence is CAWSVQGTETQYF. The CDR3 nucleotides read TGTGCCTGGAGTGTACAGGGGACGGAGACCCAGTACTTC.

Points on this clone: The junction departs from germline at one end; a sequencing error may be responsible. The chain is built from TRBV7-7 and TRBJ2-5, with 10 bases aligning to TRBD2. The CDR3 is made up of 16 amino acids. Germline V gene lookup returns CDR1 SSHAT and CDR2 FNYEAQ (reference sequence). This chain's CDR3 is CASSPQLAGGLQTQYF. The CDR3 coding sequence is TGTGCTAGCAGCCCCCAGTTAGCGGGAGGACTGCAGACCCAGTACTTC.

The chain recombines TRBV5-1 with TRBJ1-5; 11 bases line up with TRBD1. From germline, CDR1 is SGHRS and CDR2 YFSETQ. The V gene end was trimmed by 2 bases and the J gene end by 7 bases; junction bases not matched to a gene: 2. This CDR3 is 14 amino acids long. The CDR3 region has the DNA TGCGCCAGCAGCTTCGGGACAGGGGGACAGCCCCAGCATTTT. Translating gives CASSFGTGGQPQHF.

The chain recombines TRBV6-6 with TRBJ2-3, with a tentative D call TRBD1 (6 bases). The ends were cut back, 2 bases at V and 1 base at J, with 7 bases in the middle. The CDR3 length is 14 residues. In germline, CDR1 is MNHNY, CDR2 SVGAGI (reference sequence). The CDR3 coding sequence is TGTGCCAGCAGTTACCAGGGGCGCACAGATACGCAGTATTTT. Its translation: CASSYQGRTDTQYF.

The chain is built from TRBV28 and TRBJ2-5; D perhaps matches TRBD2 (6 bases). TRBJ2-7 explains the end of the DNA better; the J call may be wrong. Germline V gene sequence: CDR1 MDHEN, CDR2 SYDVKM. The CDR3 loop spans 15 amino acids. Here the CDR3 reads CATHRGTRTIYEQYF. CDR3 bases: TGTGCCACCCACCGGGGGACCCGGACGATCTACGAGCAGTACTTC.

This chain uses TRBV28 with TRBJ2-4, with D perhaps matching TRBD1 (6 bases). CDR1 MDHEN and CDR2 SYDVKM come from the germline V gene. This CDR3 is 16 amino acids long. Trimming took off 5 bases at V and 1 base at J, with 15 bases between the two ends. The chain's CDR3 is CASSIPGQGAKNIQYF. The CDR3 nucleotides are TGTGCCAGCAGTATACCGGGACAAGGGGCCAAAAACATTCAGTACTTC.

The chain employs TRBV9 and TRBJ1-3; maybe TRBD1 (5 bases). Germline V gene lookup returns CDR1 SGDLS and CDR2 YYNGEE. This CDR3 is 16 amino acids long. V was cut by 4 bases and J by 5 bases, with 19 bases left in between. CDR3 loop: CASSPWGEVTRNTIYF. As DNA, the CDR3 is TGTGCCAGCAGCCCCTGGGGGGAGGTGACTAGAAACACCATATATTTT.

This chain uses TRBV28 with TRBJ1-1; tentative D call: TRBD1 (6 bases). Trimming shortened V by 8 bases and J by 11 bases, and 27 bases separated the two germline ends. CDR1 and CDR2 (germline): MDHEN, SYDVKM. There are 15 residues in the CDR3. CDR3 residues: CASFENGVGAPMAFF. In DNA, the CDR3 is TGTGCCAGCTTTGAAAACGGTGTGGGGGCGCCAATGGCTTTCTTT.

V is TRBV5-1 and J is TRBJ1-4, with D tentatively TRBD1 (6 bases). With 0 bases removed from V and 5 bases from J, the gap between germline ends came to 11 bases. CDR1 SGHRS and CDR2 YFSETQ come from the germline V gene. The CDR3 contains 15 residues. The CDR3 sequence: CASSLAGGANEKLFF. DNA for the CDR3: TGCGCCAGCAGCTTGGCGGGGGGCGCGAATGAAAAACTGTTTTTT.

The gene calls are TRBV7-2 and TRBJ1-3; 7 bases agree with TRBD1. V was pared by 5 bases and J by 2 bases, with 6 bases of the junction left unmatched. CDR3 length: 15 amino acids. CDR1 and CDR2 from the germline V gene are SGHTA and FQGNSA. CDR3 amino acids: CASSPGTETGNTIYF. DNA for the CDR3: TGTGCCAGCAGCCCAGGGACAGAAACTGGAAACACCATATATTTT.

This clone appeared a single time. This rearrangement joins TRBV7-2 to TRBJ2-3; D remains ambiguous. The V end was cut by 1 base, the J end by 0 bases, with 8 bases between. CDR3 length: 15 amino acids. The germline gives CDR1 SGHTA, CDR2 FQGNSA. CDR3 amino acids: CASSLGQSSTDTQYF. DNA for the CDR3: TGTGCCAGCAGCTTAGGGCAGTCGAGCACAGATACGCAGTATTTT. Drawing the rest from reference TRBV7-2 and TRBJ2-3, the complete variable domain is GAGVSQSPSNKVTEKGKDVELRCDPISGHTALYWYRQSLGQGLEFLIYFQGNSAPDKSGLPSDRFSAERTGGSVSTLTIQRTQQEDSAVYLCASSLGQSSTDTQYFGPGTRLTVL.

This chain links TRBV9 with TRBJ2-1; D uncertain. V shed 0 bases and J shed 7 bases, with 11 bases lying between them. This CDR3 is built from 14 residues. CDR1 and CDR2 (germline): SGDLS, YYNGEE. The CDR3 DNA reads as TGTGCCAGCAGCGTAGGCCTACCACTTAATGAGCAGTTCTTC. Amino acids: CASSVGLPLNEQFF. The whole variable domain, remainder taken from reference TRBV9 and TRBJ2-1, is DSGVTQTPKHLITATGQRVTLRCSPRSGDLSVYWYQQSLDQGLQFLIQYYNGEERAKGNILERFSAQQFPDLHSELNLSSLELGDSALYFCASSVGLPLNEQFFGPGTRLTVL.